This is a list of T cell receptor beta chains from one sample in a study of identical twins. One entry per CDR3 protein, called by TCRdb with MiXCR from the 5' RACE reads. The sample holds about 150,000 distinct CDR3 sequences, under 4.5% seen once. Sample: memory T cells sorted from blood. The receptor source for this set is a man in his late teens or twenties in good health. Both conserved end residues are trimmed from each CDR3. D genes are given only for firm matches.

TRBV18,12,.,ASSTGTSNQPQH
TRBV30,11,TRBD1,AWRTGGVPGYT
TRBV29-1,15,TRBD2,SVVLAGEVWAYNEQF
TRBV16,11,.,ASSQDSNQPQH
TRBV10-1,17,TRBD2,ASIYKTSGRILSTGELF
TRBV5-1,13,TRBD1,ASRRTGPSQETQY
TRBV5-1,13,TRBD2,ASTYASGNTGELF
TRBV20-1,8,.,NLTGRGAF
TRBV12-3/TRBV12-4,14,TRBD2,ASSPIGAGVAGELF
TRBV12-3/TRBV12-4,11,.,ASRTQGYYGYT
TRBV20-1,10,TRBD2,SAREPTSGAF
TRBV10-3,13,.,AISVGLGGWVEQF
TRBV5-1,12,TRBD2,ASATPGLNYEQY
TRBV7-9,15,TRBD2,ASSLAGRLAGLNEQF
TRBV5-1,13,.,ASSLGGSLQETQY
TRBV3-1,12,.,ASSQDPGWGEAF
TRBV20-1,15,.,SARDIKPGRSGNTIY
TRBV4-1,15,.,ASSQEEGTLRGDTQY
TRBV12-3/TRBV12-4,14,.,ASSPLMASFGGELF
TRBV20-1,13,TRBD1,SARDRVKSTDTQY
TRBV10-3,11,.,AISRVPTDTQY
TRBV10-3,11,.,AISVDSYNEQF
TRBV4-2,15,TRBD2,ASSQVLRGGLDDTQY
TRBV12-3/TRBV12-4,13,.,ASSEVAGTNYGYT
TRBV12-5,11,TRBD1,ASGSTGNEKLF
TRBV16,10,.,ASSQQGVTQY
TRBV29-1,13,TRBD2,SGGGGAQGTGELF